This T cell receptor (beta chain) stems from a study of immune evolution from preneoplasia to lung adenocarcinoma. V was cut by 0 bases and J by 0 bases, with 13 bases left in between. The CDR3 has 17 amino acids. The germline V gene encodes CDR1 SGHTS and CDR2 YDEGEE. Resections took place in Japan or China from the mid-2010s to the late 2010s. With regard to this clone: Its target is not known.

Profiled with immunoSEQ multiplex PCR; TCRdb holds only in-frame clones, not every one. The sample yields about 8,000 clones, roughly 78% seen once. Points from the study as a whole: Normal lung had the highest top T cell clone frequencies.

This TCR came from a person aged 65 to 85 with lung adenocarcinoma. Sequencing was carried out using FFPE adjacent normal lung tissue. The genes are TRBV5-8 and TRBJ1-5; no reliable D call. The CDR3 here is CASSLALGFNSNQPQHF. CDR3 bases: TGTGCCAGCAGCTTGGCCTTGGGGTTTAATAGCAATCAGCCCCAGCATTTT. The full variable domain, with the rest looked up from reference TRBV5-8 and TRBJ1-5, is EAGVTQSPTHLIKTRGQQATLRCSPISGHTSVYWYQQALGLGLQFLLWYDEGEERNRGNFPPRFSGRQFPNYSSELNVNALELEDSALYLCASSLALGFNSNQPQHFGDGTRLSIL.